These T cell receptor beta chains were read from a single sample in a study of T-cell reconstitution after alpha-beta-depleted transplantation in children. TCRdb reprocessed the PCR reads via MiXCR and lists one record per CDR3 protein. The table has around 190,000 distinct CDR3 sequences, around 7% seen once. The sequencing used PBMCs, collected before TCRalphabeta/CD19-depleted stem cell transplant. These receptors originate from a boy aged 2-15 years with acute lymphoblastic leukemia, due to receive a stem cell transplant. The CDR3 runs from the conserved cysteine through the conserved F or W. A D gene is named only where the DNA matches it firmly. Expanded clones are given a class, and other clones once, few, many or no size at all.

clone size,J gene,CDR3 length,V gene,D gene,CDR3 protein,CDR3 DNA
many,TRBJ2-1,13,TRBV12-3/TRBV12-4,-,CASTDPPYNEQFF,TGTGCCAGCACCGACCCCCCTTACAATGAGCAGTTCTTC
many,TRBJ2-1,19,TRBV7-2,TRBD2,CASSRTSSGGMSSYNEQFF,TGTGCCAGCAGCCGCACATCTAGCGGGGGCATGAGCTCCTACAATGAGCAGTTCTTC
few,TRBJ1-5,14,TRBV5-5,TRBD1,CASSPTGATQPQHF,TGTGCCAGCAGCCCCACAGGGGCGACTCAGCCCCAGCATTTT
few,TRBJ2-1,15,TRBV11-3,TRBD2,CASSTQLAGGRKQFF,TGTGCCAGCAGCACCCAACTAGCGGGAGGCCGTAAGCAGTTCTTC
many,TRBJ2-1,13,TRBV25-1,-,CASRNVGFNEQFF,TGTGCCAGCAGGAACGTGGGGTTCAATGAGCAGTTCTTC
many,TRBJ2-3,15,TRBV5-1,TRBD2,CASSRGTSTTDTQYF,TGCGCCAGCTCACGAGGGACTAGCACAACAGATACGCAGTATTTT
-,TRBJ2-7,12,TRBV27,-,CASSPGPFEQYF,TGTGCCAGCAGTCCCGGGCCTTTCGAGCAGTACTTC
many,TRBJ2-7,14,TRBV29-1,TRBD1,CSVGLGTGSSEQYF,TGCAGCGTCGGACTGGGGACAGGGTCGTCCGAGCAGTACTTC
few,TRBJ2-7,15,TRBV5-4,-,CASSRPSGGTYEQYF,TGTGCCAGCAGCCGGCCGTCCGGCGGGACCTACGAGCAGTACTTC
-,TRBJ1-1,15,TRBV7-8,-,CASSRTMTGNTEAFF,TGTGCCAGCAGCCGAACTATGACAGGGAACACTGAAGCTTTCTTT
many,TRBJ2-1,15,TRBV9,TRBD2,CASSFTSGGLGEQFF,TGTGCCAGCAGCTTTACTAGCGGGGGGCTCGGTGAGCAGTTCTTC
many,TRBJ1-2,12,TRBV7-9,TRBD1,CATDGTAHGYTF,TGTGCCACAGACGGGACAGCGCATGGCTACACCTTC
many,TRBJ2-2,15,TRBV5-6,TRBD2,CASSPSGRVTGELFF,TGTGCCAGCAGCCCTAGCGGGAGGGTAACCGGGGAGCTGTTTTTT
many,TRBJ1-5,16,TRBV5-5,-,CASSLMAGLGNQPQHF,TGTGCCAGCAGCTTGATGGCAGGCCTGGGAAATCAGCCCCAGCATTTT
few,TRBJ2-7,18,TRBV2,-,CASTQMLKQGTITYEQYF,TGTGCCAGCACCCAGATGTTGAAGCAGGGGACGATAACCTACGAGCAGTACTTC
-,TRBJ2-1,20,TRBV12-3/TRBV12-4,TRBD2,CASSLLSGGLAGGGHDEQFF,TGTGCCAGCAGTTTGTTATCGGGCGGACTAGCGGGAGGGGGGCACGATGAGCAGTTCTTC
many,TRBJ2-1,18,TRBV20-1,-,CSARSSDYRTSSYNEQFF,TGCAGTGCTAGATCGTCTGACTACCGGACCTCCTCCTACAATGAGCAGTTCTTC
many,TRBJ2-7,13,TRBV12-3/TRBV12-4,-,CAVSLSTFYEQYF,TGTGCCGTCAGTTTATCTACATTTTACGAGCAGTACTTC
few,TRBJ2-2,14,TRBV5-1,-,CASDLLGGTGELFF,TGCGCCAGCGACCTTTTGGGAGGCACCGGGGAGCTGTTTTTT
many,TRBJ2-1,19,TRBV15,TRBD1,CATSSTGQGAMSSYNEQFF,TGTGCCACCAGCAGCACTGGACAGGGGGCAATGAGCTCCTACAATGAGCAGTTCTTC
many,TRBJ2-2,15,TRBV10-3,-,CAIRKQGGDTGELFF,TGTGCCATCAGGAAACAGGGGGGGGACACCGGGGAGCTGTTTTTT
many,TRBJ2-1,16,TRBV10-3,-,CAISGEGAFVVNEQFF,TGTGCCATCAGTGGGGAGGGGGCCTTCGTGGTCAATGAGCAGTTCTTC
-,TRBJ2-2,14,TRBV11-2,-,CASISGRNTGELFF,TGTGCCAGCATTTCAGGGAGGAACACCGGGGAGCTGTTTTTT
-,TRBJ1-1,12,TRBV29-1,TRBD1,CSVGGTGFEAFF,TGCAGCGTCGGAGGGACAGGGTTTGAAGCTTTCTTT
few,TRBJ2-2,15,TRBV7-2,-,CASSLQGLIAGELFF,TGTGCCAGCAGCTTACAGGGTTTGATCGCCGGGGAGCTGTTTTTT
-,TRBJ2-7,14,TRBV4-2,-,CAMGQQGWIYEQYF,TGTGCCATGGGCCAACAGGGATGGATCTACGAGCAGTACTTC
few,TRBJ1-6,16,TRBV3-1,-,CASSQTRSSFYSPLDF,TGTGCCAGCAGCCAAACGAGGTCCTCTTTCTATTCACCCCTCGACTTT
many,TRBJ2-7,11,TRBV29-1,-,CSVGMGGEQYF,TGCAGCGTTGGTATGGGTGGGGAGCAGTACTTC
many,TRBJ2-5,13,TRBV7-8,-,CASSPDSQETQYF,TGTGCCAGCAGCCCGGACTCACAAGAGACCCAGTACTTC
many,TRBJ2-2,14,TRBV12-3/TRBV12-4,-,CASENRVAPGELFF,TGTGCCAGCGAAAACCGCGTAGCGCCCGGGGAGCTGTTTTTT
many,TRBJ2-7,13,TRBV12-3/TRBV12-4,TRBD2,CASRTNRGEEQYF,TGTGCCAGCAGAACTAACCGGGGGGAGGAGCAGTACTTC
many,TRBJ2-7,14,TRBV29-1,TRBD1,CSVVKGAPTYEQYF,TGCAGCGTTGTTAAGGGGGCGCCTACTTACGAGCAGTACTTC
-,TRBJ2-1,14,TRBV29-1,-,CSVETGDSHNEQFF,TGCAGCGTTGAGACGGGGGACTCTCACAATGAGCAGTTCTTC
many,TRBJ1-3,17,TRBV12-3/TRBV12-4,-,CASSAGPGRLAGNTIYF,TGTGCCAGCAGCGCGGGACCGGGGAGACTGGCTGGAAACACCATATATTTT
many,TRBJ2-1,15,TRBV7-7,TRBD2,CASSPGGDVYNEQFF,TGTGCTAGCAGTCCTGGGGGGGATGTATACAATGAGCAGTTCTTC
-,TRBJ1-6,13,TRBV12-3/TRBV12-4,-,CASSSSAEPPLHF,TGTGCCAGCAGTTCCTCGGCCGAGCCACCCCTCCACTTT
many,TRBJ2-5,11,TRBV14,-,CASSPGVTQYF,TGTGCCAGCAGCCCCGGAGTGACCCAGTACTTC
many,TRBJ1-3,11,TRBV21-1,-,CASSRGNTIYF,TGTGCCAGCAGCAGGGGAAACACCATATATTTT
many,TRBJ2-6,15,TRBV20-1,-,CSAYEFPPGANVLTF,TGCAGTGCTTATGAATTCCCCCCTGGGGCCAACGTCCTGACTTTC
many,TRBJ2-1,14,TRBV5-1,-,CASTVGGSYNEQFF,TGCGCCAGCACCGTCGGGGGCTCCTACAATGAGCAGTTCTTC
few,TRBJ2-2,17,TRBV12-3/TRBV12-4,TRBD2,CASSFTSGRRATGELFF,TGTGCCAGCAGTTTTACTAGCGGGAGGAGGGCTACCGGGGAGCTGTTTTTT
-,TRBJ2-1,14,TRBV5-1,TRBD2,CASRGLAEYNEQFF,TGCGCCAGCAGGGGTCTAGCGGAGTACAATGAGCAGTTCTTC
many,TRBJ2-7,10,TRBV20-1,-,CSARFGEQYF,TGCAGTGCTAGATTTGGCGAGCAGTACTTC
few,TRBJ2-1,16,TRBV30,TRBD2,CAWIPRGLAGRNEQFF,TGTGCCTGGATTCCCCGAGGGCTAGCGGGGCGAAATGAGCAGTTCTTC
-,TRBJ2-1,16,TRBV6-1,TRBD2,CASSEGLAGGVNEQFF,TGTGCCAGCAGTGAGGGACTAGCGGGGGGAGTAAATGAGCAGTTCTTC
many,TRBJ2-5,18,TRBV27,TRBD2,CASSLYSIAGGTKETQYF,TGTGCCAGCAGTTTATACTCCATAGCGGGGGGGACTAAAGAGACCCAGTACTTC
-,TRBJ2-5,13,TRBV2,-,CASLSNWVETQYF,TGTGCCAGCCTCTCTAATTGGGTCGAGACCCAGTACTTC
many,TRBJ2-1,15,TRBV5-1,TRBD1,CASSLFPDRVGEQFF,TGCGCCAGCAGCTTGTTCCCCGACAGGGTTGGTGAGCAGTTCTTC
many,TRBJ2-1,14,TRBV20-1,-,CSARYSANYNEQFF,TGCAGTGCCAGATACAGCGCCAATTACAATGAGCAGTTCTTC
many,TRBJ2-1,12,TRBV7-9,-,CASSLERNEQFF,TGTGCCAGCAGCTTGGAGCGTAATGAGCAGTTCTTC
few,TRBJ2-7,14,TRBV14,-,CASSQRLHPYEQYF,TGTGCCAGCAGCCAAAGGCTCCACCCCTACGAGCAGTACTTC
many,TRBJ2-1,13,TRBV7-9,-,CATPRGPENEQFF,TGTGCCACCCCGCGGGGACCCGAGAATGAGCAGTTCTTC
-,TRBJ2-1,17,TRBV7-9,TRBD2,CASSPQNSGEFYNEQFF,TGTGCCAGCAGCCCCCAAAACAGCGGGGAATTCTACAATGAGCAGTTCTTC